This record concerns one T cell receptor beta chain sequence. The CDR3 ends on some other residue instead of the conserved phenylalanine or tryptophan, so this is likely a read error. The DNA is left out, because the CDR3 cannot be placed on it with certainty; the CDR3 is given as TCRdb lists it. This sample stems from a study of metastatic and nonmetastatic thyroid tumors. For the study at large: Repertoire comparison spanned blood and tumor or nodule tissue of malignant and benign thyroid patients.

Among the patients, none had received any treatment before thyroid surgery. Original processing notes: Built for papillary thyroid cancer, a distant-metastasis classifier drew on CDR3 differences across clinicopathological groups. TCRdb reprocessed the PCR reads using MiXCR. The V and J calls, along with clone size, are taken from TCRdb and not from the paper's own processing. The data show approximately 6,000 clones, with roughly 29% seen just once and roughly 17% held by the top ten. The CDR3 comprises 12 residues, both ends counted. This chain connects TRBV12-3 or TRBV12-4 to TRBJ2-1; TRBD1 is taken as the D call from the table, unchecked against the DNA. Sample: adjacent normal tissue. The clonotype comes from a female donor with papillary thyroid cancer or a benign thyroid nodule (not recorded which). Some clones in this sample may be carry-over from other donors' samples. Here the CDR3 reads CVSSLPGTGWFC.